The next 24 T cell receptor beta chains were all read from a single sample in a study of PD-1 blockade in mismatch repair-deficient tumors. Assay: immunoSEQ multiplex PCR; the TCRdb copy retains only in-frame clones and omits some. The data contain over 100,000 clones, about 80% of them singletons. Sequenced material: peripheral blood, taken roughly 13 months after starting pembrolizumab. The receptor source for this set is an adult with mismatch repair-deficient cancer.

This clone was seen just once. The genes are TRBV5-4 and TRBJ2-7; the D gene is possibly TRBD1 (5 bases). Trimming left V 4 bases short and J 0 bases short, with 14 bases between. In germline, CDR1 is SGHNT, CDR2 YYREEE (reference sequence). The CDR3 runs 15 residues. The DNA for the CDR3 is TGTGCCAGCAGCCACCCGCAGGGATTCTCCTACGAGCAGTACTTC. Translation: CASSHPQGFSYEQYF.

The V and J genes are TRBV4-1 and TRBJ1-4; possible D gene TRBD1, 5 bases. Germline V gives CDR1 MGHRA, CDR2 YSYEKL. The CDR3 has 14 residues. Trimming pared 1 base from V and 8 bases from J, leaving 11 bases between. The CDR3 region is CASSQVGEREKLFF. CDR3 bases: TGCGCCAGCAGCCAAGTGGGGGAGAGGGAAAAACTGTTTTTT.

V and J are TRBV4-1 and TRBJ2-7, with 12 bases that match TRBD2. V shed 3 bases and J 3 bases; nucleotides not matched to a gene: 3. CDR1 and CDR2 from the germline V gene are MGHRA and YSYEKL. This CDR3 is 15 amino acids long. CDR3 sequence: CASSQTSGSIYEQYF. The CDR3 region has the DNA TGCGCCAGCAGCCAGACTAGCGGGAGTATCTACGAGCAGTACTTC.

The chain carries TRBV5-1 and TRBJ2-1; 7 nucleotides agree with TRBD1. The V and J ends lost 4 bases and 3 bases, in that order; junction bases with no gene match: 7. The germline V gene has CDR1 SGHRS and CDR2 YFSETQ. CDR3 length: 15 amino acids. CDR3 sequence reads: CASSAGTEVYNEQFF. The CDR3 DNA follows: TGCGCCAGCAGCGCCGGGACAGAAGTCTACAATGAGCAGTTCTTC. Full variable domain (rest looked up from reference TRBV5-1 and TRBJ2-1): KAGVTQTPRYLIKTRGQQVTLSCSPISGHRSVSWYQQTPGQGLQFLFEYFSETQRNKGNFPGRFSGRQFSNSRSEMNVSTLELGDSALYLCASSAGTEVYNEQFFGPGTRLTVL.

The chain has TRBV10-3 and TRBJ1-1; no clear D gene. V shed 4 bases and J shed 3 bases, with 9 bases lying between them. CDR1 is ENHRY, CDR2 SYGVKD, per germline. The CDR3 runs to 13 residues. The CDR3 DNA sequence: TGTGCCATCAGTGCGCCCAAGCACACTGAAGCTTTCTTT. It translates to CAISAPKHTEAFF.

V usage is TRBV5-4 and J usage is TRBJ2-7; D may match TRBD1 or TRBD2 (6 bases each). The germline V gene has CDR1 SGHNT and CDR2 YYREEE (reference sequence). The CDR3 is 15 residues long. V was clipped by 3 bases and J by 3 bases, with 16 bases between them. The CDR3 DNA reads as TGTGCCAGCAGCTCACCCGGGGGCTTGAGCTACGAGCAGTACTTC. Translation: CASSSPGGLSYEQYF.

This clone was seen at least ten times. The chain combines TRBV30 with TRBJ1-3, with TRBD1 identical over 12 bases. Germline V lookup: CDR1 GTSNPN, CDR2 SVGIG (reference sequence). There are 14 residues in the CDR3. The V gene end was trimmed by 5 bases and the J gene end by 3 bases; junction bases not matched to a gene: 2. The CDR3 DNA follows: TGTGCCTGGGGGACAGGGGGCAATGGAAACACCATATATTTT. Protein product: CAWGTGGNGNTIYF.

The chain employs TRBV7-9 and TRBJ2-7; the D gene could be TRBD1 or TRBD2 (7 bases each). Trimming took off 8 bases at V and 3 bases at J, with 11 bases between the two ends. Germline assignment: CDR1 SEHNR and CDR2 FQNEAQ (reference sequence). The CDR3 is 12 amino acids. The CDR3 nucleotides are TGTGCCAGCGGGGGGGACAGCTACGAGCAGTACTTC. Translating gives CASGGDSYEQYF.

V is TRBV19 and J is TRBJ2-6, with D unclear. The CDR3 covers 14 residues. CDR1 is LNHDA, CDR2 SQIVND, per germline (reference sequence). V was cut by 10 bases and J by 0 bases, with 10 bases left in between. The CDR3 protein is CATTRTSGANVLTF. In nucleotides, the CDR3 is TGTGCCACAACCCGGACCTCTGGGGCCAACGTCCTGACTTTC. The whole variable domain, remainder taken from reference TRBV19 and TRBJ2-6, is DGGITQSPKYLFRKEGQNVTLSCEQNLNHDAMYWYRQDPGQGLRLIYYSQIVNDFQKGDIAEGYSVSREKKESFPLTVTSAQKNPTAFYLCATTRTSGANVLTFGAGSRLTVL.

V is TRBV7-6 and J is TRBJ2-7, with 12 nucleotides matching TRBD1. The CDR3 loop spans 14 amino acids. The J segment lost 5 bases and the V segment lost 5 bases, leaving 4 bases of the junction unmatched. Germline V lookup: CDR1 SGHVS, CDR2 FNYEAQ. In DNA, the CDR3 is TGTGCCAGCAGCCCCCGGGACAGGGGGCACGAGCAGTACTTC. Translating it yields CASSPRDRGHEQYF. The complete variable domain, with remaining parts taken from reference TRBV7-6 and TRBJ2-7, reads GAGVSQSPRYKVTKRGQDVALRCDPISGHVSLYWYRQALGQGPEFLTYFNYEAQQDKSGLPNDRFSAERPEGSISTLTIQRTEQRDSAMYRCASSPRDRGHEQYFGPGTRLTVT.

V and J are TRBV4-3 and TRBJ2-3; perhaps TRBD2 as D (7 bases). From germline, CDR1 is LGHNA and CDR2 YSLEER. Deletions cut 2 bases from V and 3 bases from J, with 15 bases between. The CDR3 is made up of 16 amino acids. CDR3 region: CASSQRGGGSTDTQYF. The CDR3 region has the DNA TGCGCCAGCAGCCAAAGAGGGGGGGGAAGTACAGATACGCAGTATTTT.

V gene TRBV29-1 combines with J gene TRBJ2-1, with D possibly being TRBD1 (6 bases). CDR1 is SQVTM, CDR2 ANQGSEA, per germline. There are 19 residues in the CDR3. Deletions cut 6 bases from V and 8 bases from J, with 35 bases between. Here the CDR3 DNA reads TGCAGCGTACCGCTTAGTCGGTCAGGGGCCCAGCTAGGTCAGTATGAGCAGTTCTTC. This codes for CSVPLSRSGAQLGQYEQFF.

CDR3 in amino acids: CASSLGLLYEQYF. In DNA form, the CDR3 reads TGTGCCAGCAGCTTGGGACTTCTCTACGAGCAGTACTTC. The chain carries TRBV5-6 and TRBJ2-7, with D unresolved. Germline V gene sequence: CDR1 SGHDT, CDR2 YYEEEE. V lost 0 bases and J 3 bases, leaving 7 bases between the germline ends. There are 13 residues in the CDR3.

The CDR3 is CASSAIQRTGLNTEAFF. As DNA, the CDR3 is TGTGCCAGCAGCGCTATCCAGAGGACAGGATTAAACACTGAAGCTTTCTTT. The rearrangement links TRBV9 to TRBJ1-1, with 7 bases aligning to TRBD1. Germline CDR1 SGDLS, CDR2 YYNGEE. The CDR3 contains 17 residues. V trimming: 3 bases; J trimming: 2 bases; junction bases outside the gene matches: 13.

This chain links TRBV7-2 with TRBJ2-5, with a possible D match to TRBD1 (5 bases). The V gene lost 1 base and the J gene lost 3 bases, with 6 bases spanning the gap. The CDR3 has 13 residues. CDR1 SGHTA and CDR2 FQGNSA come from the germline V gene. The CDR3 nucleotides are TGTGCCAGCAGCTTAGTAGGGGAAGAGACCCAGTACTTC. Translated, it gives CASSLVGEETQYF.

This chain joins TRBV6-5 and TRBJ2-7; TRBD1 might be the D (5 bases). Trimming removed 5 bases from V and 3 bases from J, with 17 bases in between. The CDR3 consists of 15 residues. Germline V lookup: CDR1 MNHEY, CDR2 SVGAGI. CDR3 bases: TGTGCCAGCAGTCCTTTTAGGTCGACAGACTACGAGCAGTACTTC. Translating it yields CASSPFRSTDYEQYF.

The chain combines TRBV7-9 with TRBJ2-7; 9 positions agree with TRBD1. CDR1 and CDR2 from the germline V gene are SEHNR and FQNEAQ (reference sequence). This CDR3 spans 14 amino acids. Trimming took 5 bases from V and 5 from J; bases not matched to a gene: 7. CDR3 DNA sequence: TGTGCCAGCAGCCGTGGACAGGGGACCAACGAGCAGTACTTC. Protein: CASSRGQGTNEQYF.

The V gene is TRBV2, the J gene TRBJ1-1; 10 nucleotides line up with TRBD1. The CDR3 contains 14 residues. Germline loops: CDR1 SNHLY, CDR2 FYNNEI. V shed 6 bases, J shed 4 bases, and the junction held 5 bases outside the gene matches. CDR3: CASRPGTGATEAFF. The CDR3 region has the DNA TGTGCCAGCAGGCCCGGGACAGGGGCCACTGAAGCTTTCTTT.

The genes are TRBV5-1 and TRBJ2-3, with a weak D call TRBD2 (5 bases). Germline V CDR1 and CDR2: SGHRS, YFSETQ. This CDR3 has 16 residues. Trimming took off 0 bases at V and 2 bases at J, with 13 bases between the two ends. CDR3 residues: CASSLEGRANTDTQYF. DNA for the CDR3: TGCGCCAGCAGCTTGGAAGGGCGGGCGAACACAGATACGCAGTATTTT.

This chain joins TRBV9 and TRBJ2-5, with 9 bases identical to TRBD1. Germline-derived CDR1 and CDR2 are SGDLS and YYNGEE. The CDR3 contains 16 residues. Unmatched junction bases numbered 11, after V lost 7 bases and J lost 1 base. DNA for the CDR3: TGTGCCAGCGGAAGGACAGGGGACCCCCGCCAAGAGACCCAGTACTTC. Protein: CASGRTGDPRQETQYF.

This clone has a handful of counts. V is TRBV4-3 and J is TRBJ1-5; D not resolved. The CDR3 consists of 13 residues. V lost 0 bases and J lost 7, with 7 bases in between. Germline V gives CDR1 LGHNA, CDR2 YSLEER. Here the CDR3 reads CASSQEAWQPQHF. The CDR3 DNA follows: TGCGCCAGCAGCCAAGAGGCTTGGCAGCCCCAGCATTTT.

This chain's CDR3 is CASSQGRVRETQYF. DNA of the CDR3: TGCGCCAGCAGCCAAGGCAGGGTTCGAGAGACCCAGTACTTC. V gene TRBV4-1 combines with J gene TRBJ2-5; a weak D match, TRBD1 (5 bases). V was pared by 1 base and J by 4 bases, with 10 bases between. The length of the CDR3 is 14 residues. Germline V gene lookup returns CDR1 MGHRA and CDR2 YSYEKL.

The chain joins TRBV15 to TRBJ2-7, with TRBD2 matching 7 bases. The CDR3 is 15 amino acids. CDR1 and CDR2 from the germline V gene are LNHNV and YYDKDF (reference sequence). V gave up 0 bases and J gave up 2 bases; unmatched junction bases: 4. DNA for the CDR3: TGTGCCACCAGCAGAGATTGGGGGGGGGCCTACGAGCAGTACTTC. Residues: CATSRDWGGAYEQYF.

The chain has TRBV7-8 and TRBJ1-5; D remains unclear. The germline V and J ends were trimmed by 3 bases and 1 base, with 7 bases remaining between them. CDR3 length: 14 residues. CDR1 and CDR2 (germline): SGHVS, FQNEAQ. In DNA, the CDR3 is TGTGCCAGCAGCTTTCTGGGGAGCAATCAGCCCCAGCATTTT. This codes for CASSFLGSNQPQHF.